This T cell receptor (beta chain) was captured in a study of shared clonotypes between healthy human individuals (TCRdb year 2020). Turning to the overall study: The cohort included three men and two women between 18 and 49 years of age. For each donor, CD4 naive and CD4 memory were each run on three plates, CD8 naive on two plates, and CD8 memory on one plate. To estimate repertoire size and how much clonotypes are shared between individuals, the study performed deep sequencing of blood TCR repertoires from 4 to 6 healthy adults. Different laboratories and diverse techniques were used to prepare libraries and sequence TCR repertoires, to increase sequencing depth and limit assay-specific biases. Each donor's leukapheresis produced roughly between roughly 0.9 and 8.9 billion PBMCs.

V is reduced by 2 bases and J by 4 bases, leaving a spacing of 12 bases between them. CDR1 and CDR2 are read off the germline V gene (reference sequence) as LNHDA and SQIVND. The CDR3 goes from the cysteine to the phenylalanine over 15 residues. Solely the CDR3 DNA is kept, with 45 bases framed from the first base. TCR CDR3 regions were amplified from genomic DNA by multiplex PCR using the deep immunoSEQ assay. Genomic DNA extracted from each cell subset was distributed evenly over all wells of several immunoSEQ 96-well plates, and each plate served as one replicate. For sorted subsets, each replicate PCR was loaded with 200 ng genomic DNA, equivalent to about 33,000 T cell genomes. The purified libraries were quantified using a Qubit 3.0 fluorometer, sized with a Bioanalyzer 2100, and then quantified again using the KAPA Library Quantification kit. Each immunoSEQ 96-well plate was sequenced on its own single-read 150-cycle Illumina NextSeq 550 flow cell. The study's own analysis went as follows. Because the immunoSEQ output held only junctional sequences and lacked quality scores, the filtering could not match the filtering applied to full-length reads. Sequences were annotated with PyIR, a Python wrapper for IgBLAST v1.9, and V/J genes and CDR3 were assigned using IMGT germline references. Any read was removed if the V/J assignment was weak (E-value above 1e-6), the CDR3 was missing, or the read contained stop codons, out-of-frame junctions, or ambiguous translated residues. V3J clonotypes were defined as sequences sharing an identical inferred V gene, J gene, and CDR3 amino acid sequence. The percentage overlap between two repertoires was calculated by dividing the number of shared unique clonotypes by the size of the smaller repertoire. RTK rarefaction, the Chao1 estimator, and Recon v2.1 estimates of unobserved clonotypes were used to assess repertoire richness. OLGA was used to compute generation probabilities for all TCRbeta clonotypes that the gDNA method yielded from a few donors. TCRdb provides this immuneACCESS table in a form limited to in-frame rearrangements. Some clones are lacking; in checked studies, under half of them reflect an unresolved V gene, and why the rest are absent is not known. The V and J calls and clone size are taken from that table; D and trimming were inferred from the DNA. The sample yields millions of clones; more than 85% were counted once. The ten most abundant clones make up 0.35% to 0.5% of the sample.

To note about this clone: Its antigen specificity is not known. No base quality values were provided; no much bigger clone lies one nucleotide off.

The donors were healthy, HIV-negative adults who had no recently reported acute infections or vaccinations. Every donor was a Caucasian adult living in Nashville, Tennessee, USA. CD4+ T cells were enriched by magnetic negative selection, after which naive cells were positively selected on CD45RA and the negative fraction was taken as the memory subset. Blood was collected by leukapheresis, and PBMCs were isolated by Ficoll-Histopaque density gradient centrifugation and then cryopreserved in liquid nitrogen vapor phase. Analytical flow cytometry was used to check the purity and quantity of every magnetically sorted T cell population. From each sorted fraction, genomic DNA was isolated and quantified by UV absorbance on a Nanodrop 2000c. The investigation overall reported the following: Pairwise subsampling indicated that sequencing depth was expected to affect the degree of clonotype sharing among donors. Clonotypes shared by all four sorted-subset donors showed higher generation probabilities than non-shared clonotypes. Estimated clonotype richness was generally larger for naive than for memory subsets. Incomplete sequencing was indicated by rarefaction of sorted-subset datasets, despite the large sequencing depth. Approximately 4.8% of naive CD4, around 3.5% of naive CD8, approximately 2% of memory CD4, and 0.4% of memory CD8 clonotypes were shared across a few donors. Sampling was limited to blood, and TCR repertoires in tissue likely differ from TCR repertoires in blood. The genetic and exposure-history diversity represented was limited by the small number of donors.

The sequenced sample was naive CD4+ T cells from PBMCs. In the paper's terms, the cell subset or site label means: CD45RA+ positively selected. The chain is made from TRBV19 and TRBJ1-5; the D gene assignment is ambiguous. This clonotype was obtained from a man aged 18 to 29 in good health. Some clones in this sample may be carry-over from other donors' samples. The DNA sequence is TGTGCCAGTAGTATAACACCCGCTGGGAATCAGCCCCAGCATTTT. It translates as CASSITPAGNQPQHF.